This T cell receptor beta chain was observed in a study of blood T cell repertoires in COVID-19. Study-level background: The study drew acute and convalescent COVID-19 samples from the United States, Italy and Spain.

Participants spanned ages roughly 18 to 95 years and resided in fewer than 30 US areas. Researchers sorted participants into cohorts using their self-reported clinical history. Study processing details: Amplified reference gene primers provided the basis for estimating nucleated cell counts. Assay used: immunoSEQ multiplex PCR; TCRdb lists only in-frame clones, some missing. V and J calls and clone size are as listed in that table; D and trimming were resolved from the DNA. The table lists 150,000 to 200,000 clones, roughly three quarters of them singletons. Trimming removed 5 bases at V and 3 bases at J, with 7 bases between. CDR1 and CDR2 (germline): SGHVS, FQNEAQ. This CDR3 spans 13 amino acids.

The clonotype was recovered from a woman between 50 and 59 years old with acute COVID-19. The V gene is TRBV7-8, the J gene TRBJ1-4, with D unclear. Material: PBMCs or T cells enriched from blood (not recorded which). CDR3 nucleotides: TGTGCCAGCAGCACCACAGCTAATGAAAAACTGTTTTTT. It encodes CASSTTANEKLFF.